What follows are 20 T cell receptor beta chains derived from one specimen sequenced in a study of cytomegalovirus exposure and HLA in healthy donors. PCR primers comprised 60 Vbeta and 13 Jbeta primers. Profiled with immunoSEQ multiplex PCR; TCRdb holds only in-frame clones, not every one. Of fewer than 200,000 clones in the sample, 55% to 75% were seen once. Source material: PBMCs. The receptors were gathered from a human donor in good health.

This clone was observed a few times. The rearrangement uses TRBV7-6 and TRBJ2-3; D might be TRBD2 (6 bases). The V end lost 4 bases, the J end lost 4 bases, and 6 bases lay between the germline ends. There are 12 residues in the CDR3. Germline V lookup: CDR1 SGHVS, CDR2 FNYEAQ. DNA for the CDR3: TGTGCCAGCAGCTCGGGGGCAGATACGCAGTATTTT. Protein sequence: CASSSGADTQYF. Supplemented by reference TRBV7-6 and TRBJ2-3, the full variable domain reads GAGVSQSPRYKVTKRGQDVALRCDPISGHVSLYWYRQALGQGPEFLTYFNYEAQQDKSGLPNDRFSAERPEGSISTLTIQRTEQRDSAMYRCASSSGADTQYFGPGTRLTVL.

This chain joins TRBV16 and TRBJ1-1, with a weak D call TRBD1 (6 bases). The CDR3 consists of 16 residues. Deletions cut 3 bases from V and 1 base from J, with 15 bases between. Germline V gene lookup returns CDR1 KGHSY and CDR2 FQNENV. CDR3 nucleotides: TGTGCCAGCAGCCAGGCCCGGACAGTAAAGAACACTGAAGCTTTCTTT. Encoded protein: CASSQARTVKNTEAFF. The whole variable domain, filled in from reference TRBV16 and TRBJ1-1, reads GEEVAQTPKHLVRGEGQKAKLYCAPIKGHSYVFWYQQVLKNEFKFLISFQNENVFDETGMPKERFSAKCLPNSPCSLEIQATKLEDSAVYFCASSQARTVKNTEAFFGQGTRLTVV.

Note on this clone: Other DNA sequences from this sample encode an identical CDR3 as well. The rearrangement joins TRBV5-5 to TRBJ1-1; unclear D gene. V was pared by 5 bases and J by 2 bases, with 13 bases between. The CDR3 is 14 amino acids. The germline CDR1 and CDR2 sequences are SGHKS and YYEKEE (reference sequence). CDR3 sequence (DNA): TGTGCCAGCAGTTTACTGACTGATAACACTGAAGCTTTCTTT. Amino acid sequence: CASSLLTDNTEAFF.

The chain employs TRBV7-3 and TRBJ2-1; tentatively, D is TRBD1 (8 bases). This CDR3 has 17 amino acids. Germline values: CDR1 SGHTA, CDR2 FQGTGA. Trimming took off 8 bases at V and 10 bases at J, with 30 bases between the two ends. The CDR3 sequence is CASRAPGQGAGGGEQFF. CDR3 nucleotide sequence: TGTGCCAGCCGGGCCCCGGGGCAGGGGGCGGGCGGGGGCGAGCAGTTCTTC.

This chain connects TRBV2 to TRBJ1-2; a possible D gene is TRBD1 (5 bases). The CDR3 sequence is 16 residues long. V was pared by 3 bases and J by 0 bases, with 14 bases between. Per germline, CDR1 SNHLY and CDR2 FYNNEI. The CDR3 region is CASSEGTGSSNYGYTF. CDR3 coding DNA: TGTGCCAGCAGTGAGGGTACAGGATCTTCTAACTATGGCTACACCTTC.

The rearrangement uses TRBV6-4 and TRBJ2-6; D is undetermined. The CDR3 is made up of 15 amino acids. Trimming left V 2 bases short and J 0 bases short, with 5 bases between. Germline-derived CDR1 and CDR2 are MRHNA and SNTAGT. The CDR3 region is CASSDGASGANVLTF. In nucleotides, the CDR3 is TGTGCCAGCAGTGACGGAGCCTCTGGGGCCAACGTCCTGACTTTC.

In DNA form, the CDR3 reads TGTGCCAGCAGTGAGGGACAGGGGCCATATGGCTACACCTTC. It codes for CASSEGQGPYGYTF. This chain connects TRBV6-1 to TRBJ1-2; 10 bases match TRBD1. Looked up from germline, CDR1 is MNHNS and CDR2 is SASEGT. This CDR3 region has 14 residues. The V gene end was trimmed by 3 bases and the J gene end by 5 bases; junction bases not matched to a gene: 3.

This clone showed up just a few times. This chain links TRBV5-1 with TRBJ2-3; 7 bases align to TRBD1. Germline lookup yields CDR1 SGHRS and CDR2 YFSETQ. Trimming at V came to 4 bases and at J to 0 bases, leaving 8 bases not matched to a gene. There are 16 residues in the CDR3. The CDR3 here is CASSATGVLSTDTQYF. CDR3 DNA sequence: TGCGCCAGCAGCGCAACAGGGGTTCTGAGCACAGATACGCAGTATTTT.

This chain connects TRBV4-1 to TRBJ2-3, with 7 bases identical to TRBD2. Trimming removed 0 bases from V and 2 bases from J; junction bases left unmatched: 11. The germline V gene encodes CDR1 MGHRA and CDR2 YSYEKL. This CDR3 region has 18 residues. As DNA, the CDR3 is TGCGCCAGCAGCCAAGAATTCCGGGCGGGGGATTCCACAGATACGCAGTATTTT. Its protein is CASSQEFRAGDSTDTQYF.

The chain employs TRBV10-3 and TRBJ2-1; 12 bases line up with TRBD2. J gave up 3 bases and V 9 bases, and 12 bases lay outside the gene matches. The CDR3 covers 17 residues. CDR1 is ENHRY, CDR2 SYGVKD, per germline. For the CDR3, the DNA is TGTGCCATTTCCGGGACTAGCGGGCCAGACTTCTACAATGAGCAGTTCTTC. It encodes CAISGTSGPDFYNEQFF.

V is TRBV27 and J is TRBJ2-7; a weak D match, TRBD2 (5 bases). The CDR3 is made up of 16 amino acids. V was shortened by 2 bases and J by 1 base, with 15 bases between the two germline ends. Germline CDR1 is MNHEY and CDR2 is SMNVEV (reference sequence). CDR3 amino acids: CASSLRTGVISYEQYF. The CDR3 nucleotides read TGTGCCAGCAGTTTACGAACCGGGGTGATTTCCTACGAGCAGTACTTC.

This chain links TRBV5-1 with TRBJ2-1; TRBD2 aligns across 14 bases. With V trimmed by 3 bases and J by 9 bases, 5 bases remained unmatched. Per the germline V gene, CDR1 is SGHRS and CDR2 is YFSETQ. The CDR3 consists of 15 residues. The CDR3 DNA sequence: TGCGCCAGCAGCTGGACTAGCGGGGGGCAGAGTGAGCAGTTCTTC. Translation gives CASSWTSGGQSEQFF.

This clone appeared a few times. This chain uses TRBV4-3 with TRBJ1-4; D is unclear. V dropped 0 bases and J dropped 15 bases, with 20 bases sitting between them. CDR3 size: 15 residues. Germline V lookup: CDR1 LGHNA, CDR2 YSLEER. Written as DNA, the CDR3 is TGCGCCAGCAGCCAAGATGCCATAGCCCGACGATGGTTGTTTTTT. The encoded protein is CASSQDAIARRWLFF.

This sequence joins TRBV2 and TRBJ2-7, with D perhaps TRBD2 (6 bases). Trimming took 1 base from V and 5 from J, leaving 9 bases between them. The germline CDR1 and CDR2 sequences are SNHLY and FYNNEI. This CDR3 is 13 amino acids long. The CDR3 sequence: CASSEGWRDEQYF. CDR3 DNA sequence: TGTGCCAGCAGTGAAGGGTGGAGGGACGAGCAGTACTTC.

The rearrangement joins TRBV7-9 to TRBJ2-1, with TRBD2 matching 12 bases. The J segment lost 4 bases and the V segment lost 2 bases, leaving 3 bases of the junction unmatched. CDR1 is SEHNR, CDR2 FQNEAQ, per germline (reference sequence). This CDR3 region has 16 residues. The CDR3 protein is CASSLSSGGDYNEQFF. As DNA, the CDR3 is TGTGCCAGCAGCTTATCTAGCGGGGGGGATTACAATGAGCAGTTCTTC.

V gene TRBV12-5 combines with J gene TRBJ1-1; D is possibly TRBD1 (5 bases). The CDR3 contains 13 residues. Germline CDR1 and CDR2: LGHNT and FRNRAP. The V and J ends lost 5 bases and 4 bases respectively, with 11 bases between them. The CDR3 sequence is CASGPQGFTEAFF. CDR3 DNA sequence: TGTGCTAGTGGTCCTCAGGGATTCACTGAAGCTTTCTTT.

This clone was recorded a few times. The rearrangement links TRBV11-2 to TRBJ1-1; possible D gene TRBD1, 5 bases. This CDR3 has 15 residues. Trimming cost V 2 bases and J 0 bases, with 10 bases left between them. CDR1 and CDR2 from the germline V gene are SGHAT and FQNNGV. The DNA for the CDR3 is TGTGCCAGCAGCTTAAACGGGGGTTTGAACACTGAAGCTTTCTTT. Residues: CASSLNGGLNTEAFF.

This clone was recorded a few times. The chain recombines TRBV30 with TRBJ2-7; the match to TRBD2 covers 14 bases. The CDR3 consists of 14 residues. The germline gives CDR1 GTSNPN, CDR2 SVGIG (reference sequence). Trimming at V came to 1 base and at J to 6 bases, leaving 2 bases not matched to a gene. The CDR3 DNA follows: TGTGCCTGGAGTGCCGGGACTAGCGGGGGCGAGCAGTACTTC. Its translation is CAWSAGTSGGEQYF.

This chain connects TRBV2 to TRBJ1-6; the match to TRBD1 covers 9 bases. This CDR3 is 17 amino acids long. Germline trimming cut 8 bases from V and 0 bases from J; bases unmatched to any gene: 8. CDR1 is SNHLY and CDR2 is FYNNEI in the germline V gene. CDR3 in DNA: TGTGCCAGCGGCCAGGGACAGGGTTTCTCCTATAATTCACCCCTCCACTTT. Amino acid sequence: CASGQGQGFSYNSPLHF.

J is TRBJ2-3 and V is TRBV7-2; 7 bases align to TRBD2. V lost 2 bases and J lost 11; bases outside the gene matches: 10. Germline CDR1 is SGHTA and CDR2 is FQGNSA. This CDR3 has 14 amino acids. CDR3 residues: CASSLPGWGGEQYF. CDR3 bases: TGTGCCAGCAGCTTACCCGGATGGGGGGGTGAGCAGTATTTT.